The 26 T cell receptor beta chains in this list originate from one sample, sequenced in a study of T cell repertoires in cytomegalovirus infection. MiXCR was run by TCRdb on the reads, yielding one entry per CDR3 protein. The table has about 360,000 distinct CDR3 sequences, around 18% seen once. Sequenced material: PBMCs. These receptors all stem from a human donor in good health (CMV status not recorded). Some clones in this sample may be carry-over from other donors' samples.

This clonotype appeared many times. J is TRBJ2-3 and V is TRBV7-8; 11 bases fit TRBD2. Germline CDR1 SGHVS, CDR2 FQNEAQ. Trimming at V came to 1 base and at J to 4 bases, leaving 7 bases not matched to a gene. This CDR3 comprises 17 residues. CDR3 protein: CASSLVGTSGSSDTQYF. The CDR3 nucleotides are TGTGCCAGCAGCTTAGTTGGGACTAGCGGATCTTCAGATACGCAGTATTTT.

There are a few counts of this clonotype. J is TRBJ2-3 and V is TRBV19, with 9 positions matching TRBD2. This CDR3 is 15 amino acids long. V was clipped by 5 bases and J by 2 bases; unmatched bases: 5. Germline V gene data show CDR1 as LNHDA and CDR2 as SQIVND (reference sequence). The CDR3 DNA sequence: TGTGCCAGTAGTCCCCGACTAGCGGCCACAGATACGCAGTATTTT. Its protein product is CASSPRLAATDTQYF. The full variable domain, with the rest looked up from reference TRBV19 and TRBJ2-3, is DGGITQSPKYLFRKEGQNVTLSCEQNLNHDAMYWYRQDPGQGLRLIYYSQIVNDFQKGDIAEGYSVSREKKESFPLTVTSAQKNPTAFYLCASSPRLAATDTQYFGPGTRLTVL.

In its sample, this clonotype was seen a few times. This rearrangement joins TRBV28 to TRBJ2-7, with 7 bases fitting TRBD1. Germline V CDR1 and CDR2: MDHEN, SYDVKM. This CDR3 spans 15 amino acids. With 5 bases clipped from V and 5 bases from J, the junction kept 12 bases outside the gene matches. CDR3: CASSPQTGIVHEQYF. For the CDR3, the DNA is TGTGCCAGCAGTCCTCAGACAGGGATAGTCCACGAGCAGTACTTC.

V gene TRBV2 combines with J gene TRBJ1-6; D possibly corresponds to TRBD1 (5 bases). Germline loops: CDR1 SNHLY, CDR2 FYNNEI. Trimming cost V 4 bases and J 6 bases, with 7 bases left between them. This CDR3 region has 13 residues. CDR3 sequence: CASSGDGNSPLHF. In DNA form, the CDR3 reads TGTGCCAGCAGTGGGGACGGTAATTCACCCCTCCACTTT.

This clonotype was counted a few times. A junction end diverges from the germline sequence, so it may reflect a read error. The rearrangement joins TRBV4-1 to TRBJ2-1; 9 bases agree with TRBD1. Per germline, CDR1 MGHRA and CDR2 YSYEKL. The CDR3 runs 14 residues. The CDR3 sequence: CASSQVTGGNEQFF. CDR3 nucleotide sequence: TGTGCCAGCAGCCAAGTGACAGGGGGCAATGAGCAGTTCTTC.

The chain combines TRBV5-5 with TRBJ2-2; D ambiguous. The CDR3 consists of 16 residues. Germline V CDR1 and CDR2: SGHKS, YYEKEE (reference sequence). V gave up 2 bases and J gave up 3 bases, with 14 bases separating them. The CDR3 DNA reads TGTGCCAGCAGCTTTAGAAGCCATCTGGACACCGGGGAGCTGTTTTTT. Encoded protein: CASSFRSHLDTGELFF.

The rearrangement uses TRBV20-1 and TRBJ1-2; D unclear. The CDR3 consists of 13 residues. The ends were cut back, 3 bases at V and 2 bases at J, with 10 bases in the middle. Germline CDR1 and CDR2: DFQATT and SNEGSKA (reference sequence). The CDR3 region has the DNA TGCAGTGCTAGCACCCAAACGAACTATGGCTACACCTTC. Its translation: CSASTQTNYGYTF.

This clonotype was counted ten times or more. J is TRBJ2-2 and V is TRBV7-2, with 9 bases fitting TRBD2. Germline V CDR1 and CDR2: SGHTA, FQGNSA. The junction had 6 bases not matched to a gene; V was cut back by 0 bases and J by 1 base. This CDR3 region has 18 residues. In DNA, the CDR3 is TGTGCCAGCAGCTTAGCTACGGATAGCGGGAGGAACACCGGGGAGCTGTTTTTT. As protein: CASSLATDSGRNTGELFF.

V gene TRBV2 combines with J gene TRBJ2-7; D possibly corresponds to TRBD1 (7 bases). Germline CDR1 and CDR2: SNHLY and FYNNEI. CDR3 length equals 15 residues. V lost 2 bases and J lost 5, with 16 bases in between. The CDR3: CASSEQGGRGHEQYF. In nucleotides, the CDR3 is TGTGCCAGCAGTGAACAGGGGGGCAGGGGCCACGAGCAGTACTTC.

This clonotype came up many times. The chain joins TRBV12-3 or TRBV12-4 to TRBJ2-1, with a weak D call TRBD2 (5 bases). CDR3 length: 14 residues. The germline V and J ends were trimmed by 6 bases and 0 bases, with 9 bases remaining between them. The DNA of the CDR3 is TGTGCCAGCAGCTCCACTAGCTCCTACAATGAGCAGTTCTTC. Translation: CASSSTSSYNEQFF.

On this clonotype itself: A much larger clone lies a single base off, so this may be a read error. The V gene is TRBV12-3 or TRBV12-4, the J gene TRBJ1-4; D is ambiguous. The V end lost 1 base, the J end lost 8 bases, and 8 bases lay between the germline ends. The CDR3 runs to 13 residues. CDR3 sequence reads: CASSLGRREKLFF. The CDR3 DNA reads as TGTGCCAGCAGTTTAGGCCGACGGGAAAAACTGTTTTTT.

This clonotype showed up just a few times. The chain has TRBV11-2 and TRBJ2-1; TRBD2 agrees at 9 bases. Germline V gene lookup returns CDR1 SGHAT and CDR2 FQNNGV. This CDR3 spans 15 amino acids. With 3 bases clipped from V and 2 bases from J, the junction kept 2 bases outside the gene matches. CDR3 DNA sequence: TGTGCCAGCAGCTTCGGCGGGAGGGCCTACAATGAGCAGTTCTTC. Its protein product is CASSFGGRAYNEQFF.

The V call is TRBV2, the J call TRBJ2-1; perhaps TRBD2 as D (6 bases). The CDR3 contains 14 residues. Germline values: CDR1 SNHLY, CDR2 FYNNEI. The CDR3 DNA is TGTGACATTTTTGGGGGGAGCTCCTACAATGAGCAGTTCTTC. It is translated as CDIFGGSSYNEQFF.

This clonotype was observed at least ten times. The V gene is TRBV7-2, the J gene TRBJ2-3; possibly TRBD2 for D (5 bases). The CDR3 totals 17 residues. Looked up from germline, CDR1 is SGHTA and CDR2 is FQGNSA. Trimming left V 5 bases short and J 2 bases short, with 20 bases between. The DNA for the CDR3 is TGTGCCAGCAGCACGGGGTTTGTCTCGGCACTCACAGATACGCAGTATTTT. Translated: CASSTGFVSALTDTQYF.

This clonotype occurred a few times. The chain combines TRBV20-1 with TRBJ1-1, with unresolved D. The CDR3 runs to 13 residues. Trimming stripped 0 bases from V and 0 bases from J, with 5 bases between. Germline-derived CDR1 and CDR2 are DFQATT and SNEGSKA (reference sequence). This CDR3 is CSAREDLNTEAFF. The CDR3 DNA sequence: TGCAGTGCTAGAGAGGACCTGAACACTGAAGCTTTCTTT.

This clonotype was observed many times. This rearrangement joins TRBV7-2 to TRBJ2-1; 7 bases map to TRBD2. The CDR3 covers 15 residues. Germline values: CDR1 SGHTA, CDR2 FQGNSA. V was pared by 4 bases and J by 3 bases, with 6 bases of the junction left unmatched. In DNA form, the CDR3 reads TGTGCCAGCAGCTATTCCGGGACTAACTACAATGAGCAGTTCTTC. Translation: CASSYSGTNYNEQFF.

This clonotype has a handful of counts. This sequence joins TRBV27 and TRBJ1-5; 11 bases fit TRBD1. The V segment lost 6 bases and the J segment 5 bases; nucleotides outside the gene matches: 3. CDR1 and CDR2 from the germline V gene are MNHEY and SMNVEV (reference sequence). This CDR3 has 14 amino acids. The CDR3 loop is CASRPGQGDQPQHF. In nucleotides, the CDR3 is TGTGCCAGCAGGCCGGGACAGGGGGATCAGCCCCAGCATTTT.

The chain has TRBV14 and TRBJ2-5; possibly TRBD2 for D (5 bases). CDR3 length equals 14 residues. Germline V gene sequence: CDR1 SGHDN, CDR2 FVKESK. The ends were cut back, 3 bases at V and 2 bases at J, with 10 bases in the middle. The CDR3 DNA reads as TGTGCCAGCAGCCAGAGGGCAGGACAAGAGACCCAGTACTTC. Its protein product is CASSQRAGQETQYF.

This clonotype was seen ten or more times. V usage is TRBV7-2 and J usage is TRBJ1-4; 7 positions agree with TRBD1. Germline loops: CDR1 SGHTA, CDR2 FQGNSA. The CDR3 extends over 15 amino acids. Germline trimming cut 5 bases from V and 7 bases from J; bases unmatched to any gene: 10. The CDR3 here is CASSPSGTAIEKLFF. CDR3 sequence (DNA): TGTGCCAGCAGCCCTTCCGGGACAGCCATTGAAAAACTGTTTTTT.

Only a few counts were recorded for this clonotype. The chain employs TRBV6-1 and TRBJ2-6; D not certain. This CDR3 region has 17 residues. Deletions cut 6 bases from V and 0 bases from J, with 15 bases between. Germline CDR1 and CDR2: MNHNS and SASEGT. DNA for the CDR3: TGTGCCAGCAGACGGTTCACCTTACACTCTGGGGCCAACGTCCTGACTTTC. The encoded protein is CASRRFTLHSGANVLTF.

V and J are TRBV11-2 and TRBJ2-7; 9 positions agree with TRBD2. The CDR3 spans 17 residues. CDR1 and CDR2 from the germline V gene are SGHAT and FQNNGV. With V trimmed by 0 bases and J by 3 bases, 9 bases remained unmatched. The CDR3 is CASSLDRVPAGGYEQYF. As DNA, the CDR3 is TGTGCCAGCAGCTTAGATCGGGTCCCAGCGGGGGGCTACGAGCAGTACTTC.

This chain links TRBV25-1 with TRBJ2-6; D is undetermined. This CDR3 comprises 13 residues. Trimming took off 3 bases at V and 5 bases at J, with 5 bases between the two ends. Germline CDR1 reads MGHDK; CDR2 reads SYGVNS. The CDR3 spells CASSDLRANVLTF. The DNA of the CDR3 is TGTGCCAGCAGTGACCTACGGGCCAACGTCCTGACTTTC. The full variable domain, rest sourced from reference TRBV25-1 and TRBJ2-6, is EADIYQTPRYLVIGTGKKITLECSQTMGHDKMYWYQQDPGMELHLIHYSYGVNSTEKGDLSSESTVSRIRTEHFPLTLESARPSHTSQYLCASSDLRANVLTFGAGSRLTVL.

The rearrangement joins TRBV11-2 to TRBJ1-6; no firm D call. Trimming pared 5 bases from V and 9 bases from J, leaving 8 bases between. Germline values: CDR1 SGHAT, CDR2 FQNNGV. CDR3 size: 12 residues. The CDR3 DNA sequence: TGTGCCAGCAGCAAAGATAGTTCACCCCTCCACTTT. Its protein product is CASSKDSSPLHF.

Many counts were recorded for this clonotype. The chain combines TRBV12-3 or TRBV12-4 with TRBJ1-5, with D possibly being TRBD1 (5 bases). This CDR3 spans 15 amino acids. Trimming left V 6 bases short and J 2 bases short, with 14 bases between. The CDR3 protein is CASRFGRAGNQPQHF. CDR3 coding DNA: TGTGCCAGCAGATTCGGCAGGGCGGGCAATCAGCCCCAGCATTTT.

There are many counts of this clonotype. J is TRBJ2-3 and V is TRBV6-5; perhaps TRBD1 as D (5 bases). The germline V and J ends were trimmed by 8 bases and 1 base, with 7 bases remaining between them. Germline V gene lookup returns CDR1 MNHEY and CDR2 SVGAGI. This CDR3 has 12 residues. The chain's CDR3 is CASGAGTDTQYF. The CDR3, as DNA: TGTGCCAGCGGGGCGGGCACAGATACGCAGTATTTT.

This chain uses TRBV6-8 with TRBJ2-7, with 9 bases identical to TRBD1. This CDR3 spans 16 amino acids. Germline loops: CDR1 MNHGY, CDR2 SAAAGT. V lost 4 bases and J lost 2; bases outside the gene matches: 9. CDR3 loop: CASSSLSGQGTYEQYF. The CDR3 nucleotides are TGTGCCAGCAGTTCATTGTCCGGACAGGGGACCTACGAGCAGTACTTC.